The entry below gives a single T cell receptor (beta chain) sequence along with its context. This sample stems from a study of blood T cell repertoires in COVID-19. Study details: The study drew acute and convalescent COVID-19 samples from the United States, Italy and Spain. In each case, the material was cDNA or gDNA derived from T cells, B-cell-depleted T cells, or PBMCs.

CDR3 length equals 15 residues. Unmatched junction bases numbered 6, after V lost 4 bases and J lost 0 bases. Germline lookup yields CDR1 SGDLS and CDR2 YYNGEE. In the original analysis: Amplification with reference gene primers provided the estimates of nucleated cell counts. Only in-frame clones appear in the TCRdb table, and some are missing; sequencing was by immunoSEQ multiplex PCR. V, J and clone size were drawn from that table, and D and trimming were deduced from the DNA. The sample yields more than 70,000 clones, approximately 89% seen once. This TCR came from a man aged 50 to 60 with active COVID-19. The chain employs TRBV9 and TRBJ2-7; 8 bases fit TRBD1. The sequenced sample was peripheral blood. This chain's CDR3 is CASSRQGSFSYEQYF. CDR3 DNA sequence: TGTGCCAGCAGCCGACAGGGGTCCTTCTCCTACGAGCAGTACTTC.